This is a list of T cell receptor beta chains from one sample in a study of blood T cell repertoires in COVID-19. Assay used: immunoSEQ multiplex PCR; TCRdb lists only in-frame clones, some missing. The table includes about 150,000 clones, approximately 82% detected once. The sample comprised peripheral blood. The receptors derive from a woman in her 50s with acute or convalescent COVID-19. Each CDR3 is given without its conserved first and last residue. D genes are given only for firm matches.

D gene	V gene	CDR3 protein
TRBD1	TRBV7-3	ASSLSGQAYNEQF
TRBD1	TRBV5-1	ASSSKGGDRGRHWTDTQY
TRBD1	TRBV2	ASRADRGDTGELF
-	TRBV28	ASSGRVADIVYNEQF
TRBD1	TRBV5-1	ASFPGQGDTGELF
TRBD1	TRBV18	ASSPGQGSRNTIY
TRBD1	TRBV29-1	SVDKTRGAGGYT
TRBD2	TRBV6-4	ASSAGGRAGDTQY
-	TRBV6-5	ASSQGMEQY
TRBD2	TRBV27	ASSSTSAEQY
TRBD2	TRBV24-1	ATKIIAGASTDTQY
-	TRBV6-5	ASSYGPGSYGYT
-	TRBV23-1	ASSSPDSCSGNTIY
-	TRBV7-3	ASSWSVTGELF
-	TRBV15	ATSSLTNWALSTEQY
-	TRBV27	ASSFTLHYGYT
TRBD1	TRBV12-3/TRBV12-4	ASSLDRDTEAF
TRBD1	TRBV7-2	ASSYRDRSGGYT
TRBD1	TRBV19	ASSILQGALNTEAF
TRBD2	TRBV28	ASSVSGSGMNEQF
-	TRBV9	ASSARDSTPSYNEQF
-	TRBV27	ASTGQDGLYNEQF
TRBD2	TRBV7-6	ASSLVPSGRNTGELF
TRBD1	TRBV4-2	ASSQEGQGAREQY
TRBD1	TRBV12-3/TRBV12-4	ASSYGTGST
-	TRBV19	ASSIGGPLH
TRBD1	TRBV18	ATSGGTRNTEAF
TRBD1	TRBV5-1	ASSLRQGNTGELF
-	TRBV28	ASSLQTYEQY
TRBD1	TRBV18	ASSARTGARDTEAF
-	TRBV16	ASSQIQGPGANVLT
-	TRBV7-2	ASSLILETQY
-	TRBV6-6	ASSFSFGGGRTEQY
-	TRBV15	ATSRDPGGRSQKSEQY
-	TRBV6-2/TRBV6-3	ASSYAENTEAF
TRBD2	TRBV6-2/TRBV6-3	ASSYSKAGATDTQY